This TCR beta chain was observed in a study of blood T cell repertoires in COVID-19. Background on the study: COVID-19 samples from acute and convalescent phases originated in the United States, Italy and Spain.

Per the authors' pipeline: Amplification from reference gene primers served as the basis for estimated nucleated cell counts. Method: immunoSEQ multiplex PCR; TCRdb's copy keeps in-frame clones and lacks some. V, J and clone size are taken as reported in that table, and D and trimming were inferred from the DNA itself. Of 200,000 to 250,000 clones in the sample, roughly 87% are singletons; the top ten hold more than 5%. The CDR3 covers 17 residues. V lost 6 bases, J lost 7 bases, and 16 bases stayed unmatched. Participants were placed into cohorts based on the clinical history they reported. V usage is TRBV23-1 and J usage is TRBJ1-5; TRBD1 agrees at 9 bases. TRBV23-1 is assigned to the ORF class and has an uncertain function. The clonotype comes from a woman younger than 45 with acute COVID-19. Sample: PBMCs or T cells enriched from blood (not recorded which). The CDR3 DNA reads as TGCGCCAGCAGGCTTAGTCCGGGACAGGGTTTGGAGCAGCCCCAGCATTTT. Its protein is CASRLSPGQGLEQPQHF.